The T cell receptor beta chain under discussion was sequenced for a study of T cell responses to AZD1222 COVID-19 vaccine. General study findings and limits: Sampled repertoires all dated from after the peak T cell response. The study found Spike-specific TCR breadth and depth rose after two AZD1222 doses. Spike was spanned by vaccine-associated CD4 TCRs, with dominance at 160-218 and 743-854.

Produced via immunoSEQ multiplex PCR; TCRdb's table is partial and in-frame only. The repertoire holds some 140,000 clones, with around 90% as singletons. Unmatched junction bases numbered 7, after V lost 6 bases and J lost 9 bases. The CDR3 spans 14 residues. CDR1 and CDR2 (germline): SQVTM, ANQGSEA. This clone came up a few times. The antigen is not known. The sequencing here drew on peripheral blood, taken 28 days after the second AZD1222 dose. V gene TRBV29-1 combines with J gene TRBJ2-1, with TRBD2 identical over 14 bases. The sequence came from an adult who received the AZD1222 COVID-19 vaccine. Here the CDR3 DNA reads TGCAGCGTCACGCCGGGACTAGCGGGAGTTGAGCAGTTCTTC. Protein: CSVTPGLAGVEQFF.